This T cell receptor beta chain was documented in a study of T-cell reconstitution after alpha-beta-depleted transplantation in children. The ends were cut back, 11 bases at V and 2 bases at J, with 13 bases in the middle. CDR1 LNHDA and CDR2 SQIVND come from the germline V gene (reference sequence). The CDR3 loop spans 13 amino acids. Preparation of the TCRbeta library was carried out with unique molecular identifiers. TCRdb re-called the PCR reads through MiXCR, storing one row per CDR3 protein. There are about 610,000 distinct CDR3 sequences in the sample; roughly a tenth occur only once, and roughly 4% lies in the top ten.

The source of this sequence is a human donor who donated a stem cell graft to a child with acute myeloid leukemia. The starting material was PBMCs from the stem cell graft donor, obtained from the stem cell graft. The chain employs TRBV19 and TRBJ1-5; maybe TRBD1 (6 bases). The CDR3 sequence: CASGRGGNQPQHF. CDR3 coding DNA: TGTGCCTCGGGCAGGGGAGGCAATCAGCCCCAGCATTTT.